This T cell receptor (beta chain) was sequenced during a study of blood T cells in healthy people across ages. Per individual sample, total RNA of at least 6 micrograms was extracted. The CDR3 is made up of 16 amino acids. V was cut by 0 bases and J by 4 bases, with 14 bases left in between. From germline, CDR1 is SGHKS and CDR2 YYEKEE (reference sequence). Primers used in a second PCR of roughly 6 to 12 cycles were a sample-barcoded 5' primer and a J-beta primer mix. A single record per CDR3 protein comes from TCRdb applying MiXCR to the 5' RACE reads. The sample includes 1.5 million to 2 million distinct CDR3 sequences, roughly 27% of them seen just once. Whole-study findings and limits: Unsorted PBMCs blocked a conclusive comparison of naive and antigen-experienced cells. Per million T cells, TCR beta diversity dropped about linearly as age rose. More naive CD4+ cells and higher diversity marked long-lived donors relative to aged donors.

This clonotype was detected a few times. What it recognizes is unknown. The specimen was blood. This receptor was identified in a woman aged 25-40 years in good health. The rearrangement joins TRBV5-5 to TRBJ2-1; tentatively, D is TRBD1 (6 bases). The CDR3 region is CASSLVLTRGYNEQFF. The CDR3 coding sequence is TGTGCCAGCAGCTTGGTACTAACTAGGGGGTACAATGAGCAGTTCTTC.